The entry below describes one TCR beta chain. A universal primer site and UMIs were added as TCR cDNA was made by 5'RACE template switching. Each CDR3 protein gets one entry after TCRdb re-called the 5' RACE reads with MiXCR. The sample consists of more than 450,000 distinct CDR3 sequences, roughly a fifth of them appearing once. This entry belongs to a study of T cells after yellow fever vaccination. Study details: SMART-Seq v4 Ultra Low Input prepared the low-cell-number fractions.

V lost 0 bases, J lost 3 bases, and 11 bases lay in between. This CDR3 comprises 14 residues. From germline, CDR1 is DFQATT and CDR2 SNEGSKA (reference sequence). The receptor's source is a man younger than 35 who received the YFV17D yellow fever vaccine. The sample in question was PBMCs, obtained more than 20 days after the first yellow fever vaccination. This chain joins TRBV20-1 and TRBJ1-1; D is unresolved. CDR3 sequence (DNA): TGCAGTGCTAGAGATGTGGCAGGTTACACTGAAGCTTTCTTT. Translated, it gives CSARDVAGYTEAFF.